Presented here are 13 T cell receptor beta chains from one specimen sequenced in a study of T cells expressing NK-cell markers. TCRdb derives one entry per CDR3 protein from the 5' RACE reads, leaving out DNA. There are 440,000 or so distinct CDR3 sequences in the sample, with 7.3% held by the top ten. Material: blood T cells: a sorted CD56 or NKG2C T cell subset, CD4+ or CD8+ T cells, or bulk PBMC T cells (not recorded which). The source is a woman aged 18 to 75 in good health.

The genes are TRBV20-1 and TRBJ2-3. Germline V lookup: CDR1 DFQATT, CDR2 SNEGSKA (reference sequence). The CDR3 has 15 residues. CDR3 sequence: CSARDGQVTTDTQYF.

The chain joins TRBV11-2 to TRBJ1-6; TCRdb designates TRBD1, a call that cannot be tested without DNA. From germline, CDR1 is SGHAT and CDR2 FQNNGV. The CDR3 extends over 13 amino acids. CDR3: CASSSLGGTALHF.

The V call is TRBV20-1, the J call TRBJ1-5; TCRdb outputs TRBD1, but without DNA this stays unchecked. The CDR3 consists of 15 residues. CDR1 DFQATT and CDR2 SNEGSKA come from the germline V gene (reference sequence). CDR3 protein: CSASTRASQNQPQHF.

The J gene is TRBJ1-2, the V gene TRBV12-3 or TRBV12-4; TCRdb reports TRBD1, a call that lacks DNA to check it against. The length of the CDR3 is 11 residues. CDR3 residues: CASSLGAIYTF.

The rearrangement uses TRBV6-2 or TRBV6-3 and TRBJ2-1; there is no DNA to check the TCRdb D call of TRBD2. Germline V gene data show CDR1 as MNHEY and CDR2 as SVGEGT. The CDR3 has 15 amino acids. The CDR3 sequence is CASSPPAGGPSEQFF.

J is TRBJ2-5 and V is TRBV10-2. Germline loops: CDR1 WSHSY, CDR2 SAAADI. The CDR3 loop spans 14 amino acids. The CDR3 spells CASSETTVQETQYF.

The chain uses TRBV12-3 or TRBV12-4 and TRBJ2-3. This CDR3 contains 13 residues. The CDR3 loop reads CASSFEETDTQYF.

The J gene is TRBJ1-5, the V gene TRBV2; TCRdb's D call of TRBD1 is untestable without DNA. The CDR3 consists of 15 residues. CDR1 and CDR2 (germline): SNHLY, FYNNEI. The CDR3 here is CASSYRVGSNQPQHF.

The rearrangement uses TRBV27 and TRBJ1-1; TCRdb calls TRBD1, which cannot be checked without DNA. The germline V gene encodes CDR1 MNHEY and CDR2 SMNVEV (reference sequence). The CDR3 is 14 amino acids. This chain's CDR3 is CASTPRGANTEAFF.

V and J are TRBV20-1 and TRBJ2-4; TCRdb's D gene call, TRBD1, goes unchecked for lack of DNA. The CDR3 covers 15 residues. Germline CDR1 and CDR2: DFQATT and SNEGSKA (reference sequence). The chain's CDR3 is CSAGGAVLAGNIQYF.

This chain links TRBV25-1 with TRBJ1-4. The CDR3 totals 13 residues. Germline V gives CDR1 MGHDK, CDR2 SYGVNS. The chain's CDR3 is CASSDSIGEKLFF. Drawing the rest from reference TRBV25-1 and TRBJ1-4, the complete variable domain is EADIYQTPRYLVIGTGKKITLECSQTMGHDKMYWYQQDPGMELHLIHYSYGVNSTEKGDLSSESTVSRIRTEHFPLTLESARPSHTSQYLCASSDSIGEKLFFGSGTQLSVL.

The chain couples TRBV7-2 to TRBJ2-1; the D gene TCRdb calls, TRBD1, cannot be checked with no DNA. The CDR3 covers 13 residues. Germline V gives CDR1 SGHTA, CDR2 FQGNSA. The CDR3 loop is CASGTGGDNEQFF.

This chain links TRBV15 with TRBJ2-7; absent DNA, TCRdb's TRBD2 call cannot be checked. Germline V gene sequence: CDR1 LNHNV, CDR2 YYDKDF (reference sequence). This CDR3 is built from 14 residues. This CDR3 reads CAASAGTSGGEQYF. The full variable domain, in which reference TRBV15 and TRBJ2-7 provide the parts outside the CDR3, is DAMVIQNPRYQVTQFGKPVTLSCSQTLNHNVMYWYQQKSSQAPKLLFHYYDKDFNNEADTPDNFQSRRPNTSFCFLDIRSPGLGDTAMYLCAASAGTSGGEQYFGPGTRLTVT.